This is a list of T cell receptor beta chains from one sample in a study of T cell changes during pregnancy in multiple sclerosis. The table came from immunoSEQ multiplex PCR; TCRdb's copy has only in-frame clones and leaves some out. Of 65,000 to 85,000 clones listed, more than 80% are singletons. This material consisted of peripheral blood, taken in the first trimester of pregnancy. The receptors come from a female donor in good health, enrolled as a control in a pregnancy study. The CDR3 runs from the conserved cysteine through the conserved F or W. The order of the fields is CDR3 DNA, CDR3 protein, clone size, V gene, D gene, J gene. D genes are given only for firm matches. Clone size, where shown, is once, few, many, or a class for clones that have expanded.

TGCGCCAGCAAGGCAGCGGGAGATACGCAGTATTTT,CASKAAGDTQYF,-,TRBV10-2,-,TRBJ2-3
TGTGCCAGCAGTTACGCCGGGACAGAATACGAGCAGTTCTTC,CASSYAGTEYEQFF,-,TRBV6-5,TRBD1,TRBJ2-1
TGTGCCAGCACGCAGGGCCGACAGGGAGAGACTGAAGCTTTCTTT,CASTQGRQGETEAFF,-,TRBV6-1,TRBD1,TRBJ1-1
TGTGCCAGCAGCTTAGGGCAGGGAACTGAAGCTTTCTTT,CASSLGQGTEAFF,-,TRBV11-1,-,TRBJ1-1
TGTGCCAGCAGCTTAGCTGGACTCTATGGCTACACCTTC,CASSLAGLYGYTF,-,TRBV7-2,-,TRBJ1-2
TGTGCCAGCAGCCCAGTGGACGAGCAGTACTTC,CASSPVDEQYF,-,TRBV16,-,TRBJ2-7
TGTGCCAGCAGCTCTGGGGGGGGGCTTAGGGGCTACACCTTC,CASSSGGGLRGYTF,-,TRBV9,-,TRBJ1-2
TGTGCCAGCAGTTATACTCCAGGGGGCGCCGGGCAGCCCCAGCATTTT,CASSYTPGGAGQPQHF,-,TRBV6-6,TRBD1,TRBJ1-5
TGTGCCAGCAGCGTAGCTGGGACTAGAAAGCAGTACTTC,CASSVAGTRKQYF,-,TRBV9,TRBD2,TRBJ2-7
TGCGCCAGCAGCCAAGAGCCACTCGGGACAGCCAACGTGGGCTACACCTTC,CASSQEPLGTANVGYTF,few,TRBV4-1,TRBD1,TRBJ1-2
TGTGCCAGCTCACCTGGCACTAATGAAAAACTGTTTTTT,CASSPGTNEKLFF,-,TRBV18,-,TRBJ1-4
TGCGCCAGCAGCCAAGGGGGGGGAGAGACCCAGTACTTC,CASSQGGGETQYF,-,TRBV5-1,-,TRBJ2-5
TGTGCCAGCAGTGAAGATGGCGGAACCTACGAGCAGTACTTC,CASSEDGGTYEQYF,-,TRBV2,-,TRBJ2-7
TGTGCCAGCAGCTTGAGACAGACTAACTATGGCTACACCTTC,CASSLRQTNYGYTF,-,TRBV5-4,-,TRBJ1-2
TGTGCCAGCAGTCAGGGTGGAGAGCAGTACTTC,CASSQGGEQYF,-,TRBV6-5,-,TRBJ2-7
TGCAGCGTTGAAGTCGACAGCGTCTATGGCTACACCTTC,CSVEVDSVYGYTF,-,TRBV29-1,-,TRBJ1-2
TGTGCCAGCAGCTTAGTTAGCGGGAGAGTGAGAGGGGCCAACGTCCTGACTTTC,CASSLVSGRVRGANVLTF,-,TRBV7-9,TRBD2,TRBJ2-6
TGTGCCAGGGGGACAGGTTCCTACAATGAGCAGTTCTTC,CARGTGSYNEQFF,once,TRBV2,TRBD1,TRBJ2-1
TGTGCCAGCAGCTTAGGTCGGACTAGCTACGAGCAGTACTTC,CASSLGRTSYEQYF,-,TRBV11-2,TRBD2,TRBJ2-7
TGTGCCAGCAGCCCCGGGACAGGGGGCGTCTATGGCTACACCTTC,CASSPGTGGVYGYTF,-,TRBV7-2,TRBD1,TRBJ1-2
TGTGCCAGCAGTGACCATGGGACTGGAGATAGCAATCAGCCCCAGCATTTT,CASSDHGTGDSNQPQHF,-,TRBV6-4,-,TRBJ1-5
TGTGCCAGCAGTTACTCGAAGGGACTAGTAAGCGAGCAGTACTTC,CASSYSKGLVSEQYF,-,TRBV6-5,TRBD2,TRBJ2-7
TGCAGCGTCGGGACTAGCGCTGGGAGACACTCCTACGAGCAGTACTTC,CSVGTSAGRHSYEQYF,-,TRBV29-1,TRBD2,TRBJ2-7
TGTGCCAGCAGCTATCTCAGGGAGGACGGGGAGCTGTTTTTT,CASSYLREDGELFF,few,TRBV28,-,TRBJ2-2
TGTGCCTGGAGGAGTCTAGCGGGCTACGAGCAGTACTTC,CAWRSLAGYEQYF,-,TRBV30,TRBD2,TRBJ2-7
TGTGCCAGCAGTGAGTGGGGACAGGGTCACTATGCCCAGTACTTC,CASSEWGQGHYAQYF,-,TRBV6-1,TRBD1,TRBJ2-5
TGCGCCAGCAGCTTATTTGTCGGGGGGCTCCAAGAGACCCAGTACTTC,CASSLFVGGLQETQYF,-,TRBV5-1,-,TRBJ2-5
TGTGCCAGCAGCTTAGACCCTGGAGGGGCGGTGTTGGGGGAGCAGTACTTC,CASSLDPGGAVLGEQYF,-,TRBV7-6,-,TRBJ2-7
TGTGCCAGCAGCTTAGGTCAACACGCAGATACGCAGTATTTT,CASSLGQHADTQYF,-,TRBV7-9,-,TRBJ2-3
TGCGCCAGCAGCCTAAGACAGGGGAGAGAGACCCAGTACTTC,CASSLRQGRETQYF,-,TRBV5-1,TRBD1,TRBJ2-5
TGTGCCAGCAGAATCGACAGCTACACCGGGGAGCTGTTTTTT,CASRIDSYTGELFF,-,TRBV11-2,-,TRBJ2-2
TGTGCCAGCAGCTTCGGACAGATCTATGGCTACACCTTC,CASSFGQIYGYTF,few,TRBV7-9,-,TRBJ1-2
TGTGCCAGCAGCCCACAGGGGGCTCGCCCAATAAATGAGCAGTTCTTC,CASSPQGARPINEQFF,-,TRBV11-2,TRBD1,TRBJ2-1
TGTGCCAGCAGCCAAGGGACAGGAGCAACTAATGAAAAACTGTTTTTT,CASSQGTGATNEKLFF,-,TRBV16,TRBD1,TRBJ1-4
TGCGCCAGCAGCTTGGGAGGGAGCGGGAGTACCCCAGAGACCCAGTACTTC,CASSLGGSGSTPETQYF,-,TRBV5-1,TRBD2,TRBJ2-5
TGTGCCAGCAGCAAAGTTGGGCAAACACCGACTAGCAGGAACACCGGGGAGCTGTTTTTT,CASSKVGQTPTSRNTGELFF,many,TRBV21-1,-,TRBJ2-2
TGCGCCAGCAGCCAAACCCCAGGGGGCACTAATAATTCACCCCTCCACTTT,CASSQTPGGTNNSPLHF,-,TRBV4-3,TRBD1,TRBJ1-6
TGCAGCGTTGAAGCTAGCGGGGCGAACACCGGGGAGCTGTTTTTT,CSVEASGANTGELFF,-,TRBV29-1,TRBD2,TRBJ2-2
TGTGCCAGCACCTCAGGGATAGGTGAAAAACTGTTTTTT,CASTSGIGEKLFF,-,TRBV6-5,-,TRBJ1-4
TGTGCCTCCAAACGAGGGCTCGGCCCCTACGAGCAGTACTTC,CASKRGLGPYEQYF,-,TRBV28,-,TRBJ2-7
TGCGCCAGCAGCCAAGATAAAAGGGTTTCGGGGAAAAAACTGTTTTTT,CASSQDKRVSGKKLFF,-,TRBV4-1,-,TRBJ1-4
TGTGCCAGCAGCGCCGGGACAGGCCGCTACGAGCAGTACTTC,CASSAGTGRYEQYF,-,TRBV28,TRBD1,TRBJ2-7
TGTGCCAGCAGTTCAGACAGGGCTGGGGCCAACGTCCTGACTTTC,CASSSDRAGANVLTF,-,TRBV6-6,TRBD1,TRBJ2-6
TGTGCCAGCAGTTCCCCGACAGCTATGAACACTGAAGCTTTCTTT,CASSSPTAMNTEAFF,few,TRBV27,-,TRBJ1-1
TGTGCCAGTAGTCTCAATGGAGGGGTAATCGGGGAAAAACTGTTTTTT,CASSLNGGVIGEKLFF,-,TRBV19,-,TRBJ1-4
TGCGCCAGCAGCCAAGAGGTGTTGAGACTAGCGGGTTCAGCCAAAAACATTCAGTACTTC,CASSQEVLRLAGSAKNIQYF,-,TRBV4-3,TRBD2,TRBJ2-4
TGCGCCAGCAGGGTAGGCGGGAGCTCCTACAATGAGCAGTTCTTC,CASRVGGSSYNEQFF,-,TRBV5-1,TRBD2,TRBJ2-1
TGTGCCAGCAGTTTGGACTGGAGCTCTGGAAACACCATATATTTT,CASSLDWSSGNTIYF,-,TRBV27,-,TRBJ1-3
TGCGCCAGCAGTGAGGGATGGGACTATGGCTACACCTTC,CASSEGWDYGYTF,many,TRBV5-1,-,TRBJ1-2
TGCAGCGTAGGGGACAGGGGAAGTGGCTACACCTTC,CSVGDRGSGYTF,few,TRBV29-1,TRBD1,TRBJ1-2
TGTGCCAGCAGCTTCGCAGGCTCCGACTACGAGCAGTACTTC,CASSFAGSDYEQYF,-,TRBV5-6,-,TRBJ2-7
TGTGCCAGCTCACTTAACCCCCAGGGGGCGAGTAATTCACCCCTCCACTTT,CASSLNPQGASNSPLHF,-,TRBV18,TRBD1,TRBJ1-6